Listed below are T cell receptor beta chains from one sample, sequenced in a study of early T cells in non-severe SARS-CoV-2 infection. TCRdb re-derived calls from the 5' RACE reads in MiXCR, one entry per CDR3 protein. The table lists around 68,000 distinct CDR3 sequences, 5.5% to 7% of them singletons. Specimen: whole blood, collected at baseline. These receptors were taken from an adult who was a healthcare worker with PCR-confirmed SARS-CoV-2 infection or an uninfected control (not recorded which). Each CDR3 is given without its conserved first and last residue. The D gene is left open where the match is weak.

TRBD2,TRBJ2-3,TRBV5-5,ASSLYWTSGSTDTQY
TRBD2,TRBJ2-5,TRBV12-3/TRBV12-4,ASSVAGPETQY
.,TRBJ2-5,TRBV10-3,AISEFEETQY
.,TRBJ2-4,TRBV5-1,ASSPGSENIQY
TRBD2,TRBJ2-3,TRBV29-1,SVGLAGGDTQY
.,TRBJ2-1,TRBV29-1,SVESSKNNEQF
.,TRBJ2-1,TRBV20-1,SARGSYNEQF
TRBD2,TRBJ2-3,TRBV5-1,ASSLPTSESTDTQY
.,TRBJ1-2,TRBV6-1,ASTALNYGYT
.,TRBJ2-7,TRBV12-3/TRBV12-4,ASSLAGTDYEQY
.,TRBJ1-1,TRBV5-4,ASSLSTVGTTNTEAF
.,TRBJ1-1,TRBV10-2,ASSGGRYTEAF
.,TRBJ1-5,TRBV5-5,ASSFGNQPQH
TRBD1,TRBJ2-3,TRBV20-1,SAEGPGQTSTDTQY
TRBD1,TRBJ1-1,TRBV7-9,ASNPPGTENTEAF
TRBD2,TRBJ2-3,TRBV20-1,SARWTSGRTDTQY
.,TRBJ2-7,TRBV12-2,ASRRDSYEQY
.,TRBJ2-1,TRBV4-1,ASSQEGVAYNEQF
TRBD1,TRBJ1-2,TRBV28,ASSSGTVYGYT
.,TRBJ2-1,TRBV27,ASSFSSELYNEQF
.,TRBJ2-5,TRBV24-1,ATSEPSGTRQETQY
.,TRBJ1-5,TRBV28,ASSPPATTGGYQPQH
.,TRBJ2-7,TRBV20-1,SATPQQGNEQY
TRBD2,TRBJ2-1,TRBV29-1,SVDPPGGWLAGKVWSEQF
.,TRBJ2-7,TRBV4-1,ASSQAITVGYEQY
.,TRBJ2-5,TRBV7-9,ASSAGVVQYQEAQY
.,TRBJ2-7,TRBV5-1,ASSPAETYEQY
TRBD1,TRBJ1-2,TRBV28,ASRGDRRFGYT
.,TRBJ1-6,TRBV5-6,ASSPRGVYNSPLH
TRBD2,TRBJ2-1,TRBV5-1,ASSLLASGNEQF
.,TRBJ1-1,TRBV25-1,ASSGPLSEAF
TRBD2,TRBJ2-2,TRBV24-1,ATSEVPAGGNTGELF
TRBD2,TRBJ2-3,TRBV7-6,ASSPGLAGGPSDTQY
TRBD1,TRBJ2-7,TRBV10-3,AIKPLQGSAYEQY
.,TRBJ2-2,TRBV18,ASSQAARTGELF
.,TRBJ1-1,TRBV4-1,ASSQSQGAGTEAF
.,TRBJ2-3,TRBV20-1,SAGGMTDTQY
.,TRBJ1-1,TRBV14,ASTRGQNTEAF
.,TRBJ2-3,TRBV28,ASSLDFGVGSTDTQY
.,TRBJ2-3,TRBV11-3,ASSLDRSRGGADTQY
.,TRBJ2-6,TRBV3-2,ASSPNPAGALGGANVLT
.,TRBJ2-7,TRBV20-1,SARGRRSYEQY
TRBD2,TRBJ2-1,TRBV5-1,ASSLGDERERDEQF
.,TRBJ2-7,TRBV7-9,ASSLAIGSEQY
TRBD2,TRBJ2-1,TRBV11-2,ASSSLLAGRNEQF
.,TRBJ2-7,TRBV4-1,ASSQGPEQY
TRBD1,TRBJ2-3,TRBV28,ASSTTGAPDTQY
.,TRBJ2-1,TRBV19,ASSIDWDGPKF
.,TRBJ2-1,TRBV19,ASRRGPDNEQF
TRBD1,TRBJ2-1,TRBV11-3,ASSLGGQGRHLEQF
.,TRBJ1-5,TRBV20-1,SARESGHYSNQPQH
TRBD1,TRBJ1-3,TRBV6-1,ASSASGGGYAGNTIY
.,TRBJ2-1,TRBV6-5,ASSYSSPTGINYNEQF
TRBD2,TRBJ2-1,TRBV28,ASSSPPGLATYSYNEQF
.,TRBJ1-5,TRBV28,ASRIGNQPQH
.,TRBJ2-2,TRBV5-1,ASSPRQSSTGELF
.,TRBJ2-7,TRBV11-2,ASAPASYEQY